This T cell receptor (beta chain) originates from a study of T-cell reconstitution after alpha-beta-depleted transplantation in children. Unique molecular identifiers were used in preparing the TCRbeta library. One entry per CDR3 protein, called by TCRdb with MiXCR from the PCR reads. The sample lists 800,000 to 1,000,000 distinct CDR3 sequences, roughly 31% seen once, with about 28% in the top ten. The CDR3 has 15 residues. Trimming left V 5 bases short and J 8 bases short, with 21 bases between. From germline, CDR1 is SGHVS and CDR2 FNYEAQ. This specimen consisted of PBMCs, mostly from graft donor cells, obtained 360 days after TCRalphabeta/CD19-depleted stem cell transplant. This clonotype originated in a boy under three years old who had a stem cell transplant for SCID, so the T cells may come from the graft donor. The rearrangement links TRBV7-6 to TRBJ1-2; D may be TRBD1 (5 bases). CDR3 protein: CASSPEQAPIGGYTF. The CDR3 region has the DNA TGTGCCAGCAGCCCCGAACAGGCTCCTATCGGGGGCTACACCTTC.